Presented here are 3 T cell receptor beta chains from one specimen sequenced in a study of beta chain features in type 1 diabetes. Since all of the isolated RNA was reverse transcribed, expressed TCRB transcripts were what got sequenced. Assay: immunoSEQ multiplex PCR; the TCRdb copy retains only in-frame clones and omits some. The sample yields just over 600,000 clones, around 15% seen once. The specimen sequenced was naive CD4+ T cells from blood. These receptors were taken from a man in his late teens or twenties in good health.

The chain couples TRBV28 to TRBJ2-1; 7 bases line up with TRBD1. Germline assignment: CDR1 MDHEN and CDR2 SYDVKM. The J segment lost 6 bases and the V segment lost 5 bases, leaving 7 bases of the junction unmatched. This CDR3 is built from 14 residues. The CDR3 loop is CASSLGQPGNEQFF. In DNA form, the CDR3 reads TGTGCCAGCAGTCTGGGACAGCCGGGCAATGAGCAGTTCTTC.

A few counts support this clone. This chain joins TRBV7-2 and TRBJ2-5, with a weak D call TRBD1 (5 bases). The CDR3 is 13 residues long. Germline CDR1 is SGHTA and CDR2 is FQGNSA. Between the trimmed V and J ends, which lost 5 bases and 5 bases, there was a span of 12 bases. The DNA for the CDR3 is TGTGCCAGCAGCCGAGAAAGGGGCGAGACCCAGTACTTC. Translating it yields CASSRERGETQYF.

The chain is built from TRBV4-1 and TRBJ1-6; D gene uncertain. The V gene lost 2 bases and the J gene lost 6 bases, with 8 bases spanning the gap. Germline CDR1 is MGHRA and CDR2 is YSYEKL. The CDR3 length is 14 residues. The CDR3 loop is CASSQRIPNSPLHF. CDR3 coding DNA: TGCGCCAGCAGCCAACGGATCCCTAATTCACCCCTCCACTTT.